These 11 T cell receptor beta chains share one sample of origin, sequenced in a study of blood T cell repertoires in COVID-19. The data were produced by immunoSEQ multiplex PCR, yet TCRdb's version contains in-frame clones alone and is incomplete. This sample has roughly 110,000 clones; roughly 81% occur once, and the top ten carry approximately 1.5%. Sequenced material: peripheral blood. The origin of the receptors is a man aged 35-49 years with acute or convalescent COVID-19.

The rearrangement links TRBV5-5 to TRBJ1-2; 7 bases align to TRBD1. CDR1 is SGHKS, CDR2 YYEKEE, per germline (reference sequence). Germline trimming cut 6 bases from V and 0 bases from J; bases unmatched to any gene: 8. The CDR3 is 15 residues long. CDR3 region: CASTYGTVTNYGYTF. The CDR3 DNA reads as TGTGCCAGCACCTACGGGACAGTCACTAACTATGGCTACACCTTC.

This clone was counted between two and nine times. The chain couples TRBV6-1 to TRBJ1-1; weak D call: TRBD1 (6 bases). From germline, CDR1 is MNHNS and CDR2 SASEGT. The length of the CDR3 is 15 residues. V was cut by 3 bases and J by 1 base, with 12 bases left in between. The CDR3 sequence: CASSDAGARNTEAFF. The CDR3 DNA is TGTGCCAGCAGTGATGCGGGGGCGAGGAACACTGAAGCTTTCTTT.

This clone came up a few times. This chain uses TRBV7-3 with TRBJ2-3; TRBD2 is a possible D gene (5 bases). Germline loops: CDR1 SGHTA, CDR2 FQGTGA. V dropped 2 bases and J dropped 2 bases, with 17 bases sitting between them. The CDR3 runs to 17 residues. CDR3 residues: CASSLSGLRADTDTQYF. CDR3 coding DNA: TGTGCCAGCAGCTTATCGGGCCTAAGAGCGGACACAGATACGCAGTATTTT.

This chain connects TRBV19 to TRBJ2-3, with TRBD2 matching over 10 bases. The germline V gene encodes CDR1 LNHDA and CDR2 SQIVND (reference sequence). V shed 3 bases and J 6 bases; nucleotides not matched to a gene: 12. The CDR3 runs 17 residues. As DNA, the CDR3 is TGTGCCAGTAGTATGGCGACTAGCGGGTCGGCAGTGGATACGCAGTATTTT. Amino acids: CASSMATSGSAVDTQYF. Supplemented by reference TRBV19 and TRBJ2-3, the full variable domain reads DGGITQSPKYLFRKEGQNVTLSCEQNLNHDAMYWYRQDPGQGLRLIYYSQIVNDFQKGDIAEGYSVSREKKESFPLTVTSAQKNPTAFYLCASSMATSGSAVDTQYFGPGTRLTVL.

The rearrangement links TRBV9 to TRBJ2-5, with 11 positions matching TRBD2. V was pared by 0 bases and J by 5 bases, with 12 bases of the junction left unmatched. Germline CDR1 SGDLS, CDR2 YYNGEE. This CDR3 contains 18 residues. The CDR3 nucleotides are TGTGCCAGCAGCGTAGGGATGTTAGCGGGAGGGCCGCAGGAGACCCAGTACTTC. Amino acids: CASSVGMLAGGPQETQYF.

This clone was observed a single time. The CDR3 sequence: CASGRDRAIYGYTF. The CDR3 region has the DNA TGTGCCAGCGGAAGGGACAGGGCCATCTATGGCTACACCTTC. The chain links TRBV2 to TRBJ1-2, with 9 nucleotides matching TRBD1. The J segment lost 4 bases and the V segment lost 8 bases, leaving 8 bases of the junction unmatched. CDR1 is SNHLY, CDR2 FYNNEI, per germline. The CDR3 extends over 14 amino acids.

The V and J genes are TRBV5-4 and TRBJ2-2, with 11 bases aligning to TRBD2. Germline CDR1 reads SGHNT; CDR2 reads YYREEE (reference sequence). V dropped 0 bases and J dropped 6; count of bases not matched to a gene: 4. There are 16 residues in the CDR3. The CDR3 spells CASSLAWTSGSGELFF. The CDR3 nucleotides read TGTGCCAGCAGCTTGGCGTGGACTAGCGGGTCCGGGGAGCTGTTTTTT.

This chain links TRBV4-1 with TRBJ1-3, with no clear D. The CDR3 is made up of 14 amino acids. V was pared by 3 bases and J by 4 bases, with 10 bases between. Germline V gene data show CDR1 as MGHRA and CDR2 as YSYEKL. The CDR3 DNA reads TGCGCCAGCAGCCACCCAGGCGCCGGAAACACCATATATTTT. It specifies CASSHPGAGNTIYF.

The chain joins TRBV30 to TRBJ2-6, with D possibly matching TRBD2 (6 bases). Trimming cost V 7 bases and J 0 bases, with 13 bases left between them. CDR1 is GTSNPN, CDR2 SVGIG, per germline (reference sequence). There are 15 residues in the CDR3. CDR3 sequence (DNA): TGTGCCTACAAAGGGGACTTCTCTGGGGCCAACGTCCTGACTTTC. It specifies CAYKGDFSGANVLTF.

The CDR3 DNA follows: TGTGCCAGCAGTCGGGGACTAGCGGTCACAGATACGCAGTATTTT. Translating gives CASSRGLAVTDTQYF. The V and J genes are TRBV3-1 (or the pseudogene TRBV3-2) and TRBJ2-3; 11 nucleotides align to TRBD2. V shed 6 bases, J shed 2 bases, and the junction held 4 bases outside the gene matches. The germline V gene encodes CDR1 LGHDT and CDR2 YNNKEL (reference sequence). The CDR3 totals 15 residues.

With regard to this clone: Distinct nucleotide sequences in the sample also encode this CDR3. V and J are TRBV18 and TRBJ1-1; TRBD1 matches 8 bases. Trimming took 2 bases from V and 1 from J; bases not matched to a gene: 0. CDR3 length: 14 residues. Germline V gene lookup returns CDR1 KGHSH and CDR2 LQKENI. As DNA, the CDR3 is TGTGCCAGCTCACCAGGACAGGGGAACACTGAAGCTTTCTTT. This gives the protein CASSPGQGNTEAFF.